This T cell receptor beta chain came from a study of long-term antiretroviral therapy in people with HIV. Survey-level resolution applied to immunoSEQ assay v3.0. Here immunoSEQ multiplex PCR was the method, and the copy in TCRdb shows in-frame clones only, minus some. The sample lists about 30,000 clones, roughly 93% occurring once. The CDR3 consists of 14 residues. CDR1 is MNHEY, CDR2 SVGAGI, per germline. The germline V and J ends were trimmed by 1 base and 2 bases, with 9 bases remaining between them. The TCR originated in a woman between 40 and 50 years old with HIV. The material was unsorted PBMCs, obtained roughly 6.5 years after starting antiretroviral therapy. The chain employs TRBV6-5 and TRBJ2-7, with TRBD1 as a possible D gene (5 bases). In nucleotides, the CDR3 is TGTGCCAGCAGTTACTGGGGCCGACCCTACGAGCAGTACTTC. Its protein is CASSYWGRPYEQYF.